Shown below are 31 T cell receptor beta chains from a single sample sequenced in a study of neurological immune-mediated disorders. TCRdb re-called the 5' RACE reads through MiXCR, storing one row per CDR3 protein. The sample carries more than 45,000 distinct CDR3 sequences, 3% to 4% recorded once. The sequencing sample was made of PBMCs. The receptors stem from a man between 40 and 49 years old with multiple sclerosis.

This clonotype was recorded many times. This chain joins TRBV24-1 and TRBJ1-2; 8 nucleotides agree with TRBD1. Germline CDR1 KGHDR, CDR2 SFDVKD. The J segment lost 3 bases and the V segment lost 9 bases, leaving 8 bases of the junction unmatched. This CDR3 comprises 14 residues. The CDR3 is CATGPRGRDYGYTF. DNA of the CDR3: TGTGCCACCGGTCCCAGGGGGCGTGACTATGGCTACACCTTC.

V usage is TRBV4-1 and J usage is TRBJ2-7, with D possibly being TRBD1 (6 bases). Per germline, CDR1 MGHRA and CDR2 YSYEKL. V was trimmed by 1 base and J by 5 bases, leaving 15 bases between them. This CDR3 is 15 amino acids long. DNA of the CDR3: TGCGCCAGCAGCCAAGTAACCGGCAGGGGAGACGAGCAGTACTTC. Encoded protein: CASSQVTGRGDEQYF.

This clonotype was observed many times. The V call is TRBV4-1, the J call TRBJ2-7; D may be TRBD2 (5 bases). Germline CDR1 and CDR2: MGHRA and YSYEKL. The CDR3 has 13 amino acids. Trimming left V 0 bases short and J 4 bases short, with 7 bases between. The CDR3 loop reads CASSQDRGYEQYF. CDR3 sequence (DNA): TGCGCCAGCAGCCAAGATCGGGGATACGAGCAGTACTTC.

This clonotype was observed a handful of times. The chain recombines TRBV9 with TRBJ1-1; D is perhaps TRBD1 (6 bases). The V gene's germline CDR1 is SGDLS and CDR2 YYNGEE. CDR3 length: 14 amino acids. Between the trimmed V and J ends, which lost 6 bases and 3 bases, there was a span of 15 bases. The CDR3 DNA reads as TGTGCCAGCACCGCCGGGGGGCACGACACTGAAGCTTTCTTT. It codes for CASTAGGHDTEAFF.

The chain has TRBV5-5 and TRBJ2-2; D gene unclear. CDR1 and CDR2 (germline): SGHKS, YYEKEE (reference sequence). Trimming shortened V by 2 bases and J by 2 bases, and 13 bases separated the two germline ends. This CDR3 contains 16 residues. DNA for the CDR3: TGTGCCAGCAGCTTCCCCCGACCCCCCAACACCGGGGAGCTGTTTTTT. Translated: CASSFPRPPNTGELFF.

This clonotype was counted many times. J is TRBJ2-3 and V is TRBV20-1; a weak D match, TRBD2 (6 bases). Trimming removed 1 base at V and 0 bases at J, with 14 bases between. Per germline, CDR1 DFQATT and CDR2 SNEGSKA (reference sequence). This CDR3 contains 16 residues. CDR3 protein: CSARGTGTPSTDTQYF. CDR3 in DNA: TGCAGTGCTAGAGGGACTGGGACTCCTAGCACAGATACGCAGTATTTT.

Many counts were recorded for this clonotype. The V call is TRBV7-9, the J call TRBJ2-7; D possibly uses TRBD1 or TRBD2 (5 bases each). The CDR3 loop spans 14 amino acids. Germline-derived CDR1 and CDR2 are SEHNR and FQNEAQ (reference sequence). Trimming left V 5 bases short and J 1 base short, with 12 bases between. The CDR3 spells CASSPGTVSYEQYF. DNA of the CDR3: TGTGCCAGCAGCCCAGGGACGGTATCCTACGAGCAGTACTTC.

This chain connects TRBV5-1 to TRBJ2-2, with D perhaps TRBD2 (6 bases). V dropped 2 bases and J dropped 4 bases, with 12 bases sitting between them. CDR3 length: 15 amino acids. CDR1 and CDR2 from the germline V gene are SGHRS and YFSETQ. This CDR3 reads CASSFGGVTTGELFF. Here the CDR3 DNA reads TGCGCCAGCAGCTTCGGGGGTGTAACCACCGGGGAGCTGTTTTTT.

Ten or more counts support this clonotype. The chain couples TRBV10-3 to TRBJ2-1; D ambiguous. The germline gives CDR1 ENHRY, CDR2 SYGVKD. V gave up 0 bases and J gave up 8 bases, with 8 bases separating them. The CDR3 consists of 13 residues. The CDR3 DNA is TGTGCCATCAGTGAGTCAGTGGTGGATGAGCAGTTCTTC. Its protein is CAISESVVDEQFF.

This clonotype was counted at least ten times. The chain uses TRBV29-1 and TRBJ2-7; no firm D call. CDR1 is SQVTM, CDR2 ANQGSEA, per germline. The germline V and J ends were trimmed by 3 bases and 0 bases, with 6 bases remaining between them. This CDR3 is built from 12 residues. As DNA, the CDR3 is TGCAGCGTTGAGGACGGCTCCTACGAGCAGTACTTC. Protein: CSVEDGSYEQYF.

This clonotype was counted many times. One end of the junction does not line up with germline, which may come from a read error. This chain uses TRBV20-1 with TRBJ1-1, with TRBD1 as a possible D gene (6 bases). The germline V gene encodes CDR1 DFQATT and CDR2 SNEGSKA (reference sequence). The CDR3 loop spans 12 amino acids. This CDR3 is CSARGGFTEAFF. Written as DNA, the CDR3 is TGCAGTGCAAGAGGGGGGTTCACTGAAGCTTTCTTT.

This clonotype has ten or more counts. The chain recombines TRBV5-1 with TRBJ2-2; D is perhaps TRBD1 (5 bases). CDR1 and CDR2 (germline): SGHRS, YFSETQ. The CDR3 has 16 residues. Trimming left V 0 bases short and J 6 bases short, with 15 bases between. CDR3 protein: CASSLAAGILSGELFF. Here the CDR3 DNA reads TGCGCCAGCAGCTTGGCCGCAGGGATCTTATCCGGGGAGCTGTTTTTT. Supplemented by reference TRBV5-1 and TRBJ2-2, the full variable domain reads KAGVTQTPRYLIKTRGQQVTLSCSPISGHRSVSWYQQTPGQGLQFLFEYFSETQRNKGNFPGRFSGRQFSNSRSEMNVSTLELGDSALYLCASSLAAGILSGELFFGEGSRLTVL.

This clonotype was recorded at least ten times. V and J are TRBV6-2 or TRBV6-3 and TRBJ1-2, with 7 bases aligning to TRBD1. Germline V gives CDR1 MNHEY, CDR2 SVGEGT. The trim removed 6 bases at V and 3 bases at J, leaving 4 bases unmatched. The CDR3 length is 13 residues. CDR3: CASSDRVDYGYTF. The CDR3 DNA reads TGTGCCAGCAGCGACAGGGTAGACTATGGCTACACCTTC.

This clonotype was found many times. J is TRBJ2-7 and V is TRBV12-3 or TRBV12-4, with a possible D match to TRBD2 (6 bases). V was cut by 6 bases and J by 4 bases, with 7 bases left in between. The CDR3 loop spans 11 amino acids. This CDR3 is CASRRGYEQYF. CDR3 sequence (DNA): TGTGCCAGCAGGCGGGGATACGAGCAGTACTTC.

In its sample, this clonotype was seen many times. The chain uses TRBV19 and TRBJ2-4; D is undetermined. V gave up 3 bases and J gave up 0 bases, with 6 bases separating them. The germline CDR1 and CDR2 sequences are LNHDA and SQIVND (reference sequence). The CDR3 covers 14 residues. The CDR3 spells CASSIQQAKNIQYF. DNA for the CDR3: TGTGCCAGTAGTATCCAGCAAGCCAAAAACATTCAGTACTTC.

In its sample, this clonotype was seen many times. At one end, the junction sequence differs from germline, possibly due to a read error. The rearrangement links TRBV6-5 to TRBJ1-5; 8 bases fit TRBD1. From germline, CDR1 is MNHEY and CDR2 SVGAGI. The CDR3 has 14 residues. The DNA for the CDR3 is TGTGCCAGCACCGCGACAGGGGCCAATCAGCCCCAGAATTTT. It specifies CASTATGANQPQNF.

This clonotype was detected many times. The chain recombines TRBV6-1 with TRBJ1-1; D is perhaps TRBD1 (6 bases). Germline lookup yields CDR1 MNHNS and CDR2 SASEGT. The CDR3 contains 14 residues. Trimming removed 11 bases at V and 0 bases at J, with 16 bases between. The CDR3 coding sequence is TGTGCCGCTCGGCAGGGGACACTGAACACTGAAGCTTTCTTT. As protein: CAARQGTLNTEAFF.

The table lists this clonotype with many counts. The rearrangement uses TRBV12-3 or TRBV12-4 and TRBJ2-7; D gene unclear. Trimming removed 3 bases from V and 4 bases from J, with 7 bases in between. This CDR3 comprises 12 residues. The CDR3 protein is CASSFLGYEQYF. The CDR3 bases are TGTGCCAGCAGTTTCCTGGGGTACGAGCAGTACTTC.

This clonotype was recorded many times. The genes are TRBV20-1 and TRBJ2-7; 8 bases are shared with TRBD1. CDR1 is DFQATT and CDR2 is SNEGSKA in the germline V gene (reference sequence). The V gene end was trimmed by 7 bases and the J gene end by 1 base; junction bases not matched to a gene: 9. CDR3 length equals 14 residues. The chain's CDR3 is CSVQGQGQSYEQYF. In DNA form, the CDR3 reads TGCAGTGTCCAAGGACAGGGCCAATCCTACGAGCAGTACTTC.

Turning to this clonotype: A much larger clone differs by one base, so this may be a read error. The chain combines TRBV12-3 or TRBV12-4 with TRBJ2-1; D is undetermined. The CDR3 totals 12 residues. V was trimmed by 6 bases and J by 1 base, leaving 4 bases between them. The DNA of the CDR3 is TGTGCCAGCAGGAGATCCTACAATGAGCAGTTCTTC. It encodes CASRRSYNEQFF.

This clonotype showed up many times. This may be a read error: a much more frequent sequence differs by one nucleotide. V gene TRBV29-1 combines with J gene TRBJ2-3; no clear D gene. CDR3 length: 10 residues. The V end was cut by 6 bases, the J end by 5 bases, with 6 bases between. Germline lookup yields CDR1 SQVTM and CDR2 ANQGSEA. The CDR3 nucleotides read TGCAGCGTAAAGAGAGATACGCAGTATTTT. This translates into CSVKRDTQYF.

This clonotype was found many times. The V and J genes are TRBV4-1 and TRBJ2-1, with D possibly called TRBD1 or TRBD2 (5 bases each). The CDR3 runs 16 residues. Trimming took off 0 bases at V and 3 bases at J, with 12 bases between the two ends. Germline assignment: CDR1 MGHRA and CDR2 YSYEKL. This CDR3 reads CASSQDGSGSYNEQFF. In DNA, the CDR3 is TGCGCCAGCAGCCAAGACGGGTCAGGGAGCTACAATGAGCAGTTCTTC.

This clonotype was seen a few times. This could be a read error, since a much larger clone is one nucleotide away. The chain recombines TRBV24-1 with TRBJ2-1; no firm D call. V was clipped by 9 bases and J by 4 bases, with 12 bases between them. The CDR3 covers 13 residues. The V gene's germline CDR1 is KGHDR and CDR2 SFDVKD. CDR3 residues: CATAGGTYNEQFF. CDR3 DNA sequence: TGTGCCACCGCAGGTGGCACTTACAATGAGCAGTTCTTC.

The table lists this clonotype with many counts. V is TRBV6-5 and J is TRBJ2-1; 12 bases map to TRBD2. The CDR3 totals 16 residues. In germline, CDR1 is MNHEY, CDR2 SVGAGI. J was trimmed by 7 bases and V by 1 base; bases with no gene match: 5. For the CDR3, the DNA is TGTGCCAGCAGTTACTATTCTAGCGGGGGGGATAATGAGCAGTTCTTC. This translates into CASSYYSSGGDNEQFF.

The table lists this clonotype with many counts. The rearrangement links TRBV28 to TRBJ2-2; D unresolved. Germline V gives CDR1 MDHEN, CDR2 SYDVKM. The CDR3 is made up of 15 amino acids. V shed 6 bases and J shed 4 bases, with 15 bases lying between them. In nucleotides, the CDR3 is TGTGCCAGCAGCCTGTCCAGCTTAGGCACCGGGGAGCTGTTTTTT. This encodes CASSLSSLGTGELFF. The variable domain in full, with the rest retrieved from reference TRBV28 and TRBJ2-2, is DVKVTQSSRYLVKRTGEKVFLECVQDMDHENMFWYRQDPGLGLRLIYFSYDVKMKEKGDIPEGYSVSREKKERFSLILESASTNQTSMYLCASSLSSLGTGELFFGEGSRLTVL.

In this sample, this clonotype turned up many times. This rearrangement joins TRBV7-2 to TRBJ2-3, with no clear D. This CDR3 region has 13 residues. V dropped 1 base and J dropped 6 bases, with 8 bases sitting between them. The V gene's germline CDR1 is SGHTA and CDR2 FQGNSA. The DNA for the CDR3 is TGTGCCAGCAGCTTAGGGCGCCTCGATACGCAGTATTTT. Encoded protein: CASSLGRLDTQYF. Full variable domain (rest looked up from reference TRBV7-2 and TRBJ2-3): GAGVSQSPSNKVTEKGKDVELRCDPISGHTALYWYRQSLGQGLEFLIYFQGNSAPDKSGLPSDRFSAERTGGSVSTLTIQRTQQEDSAVYLCASSLGRLDTQYFGPGTRLTVL.

In this sample, this clonotype turned up many times. The chain recombines TRBV15 with TRBJ2-7, with D perhaps TRBD1 (5 bases). CDR3 length equals 16 residues. Germline V CDR1 and CDR2: LNHNV, YYDKDF (reference sequence). V lost 0 bases, J lost 5 bases, and 17 bases lay in between. The CDR3 is CATSREASATDNEQYF. The CDR3 region has the DNA TGTGCCACCAGCAGAGAAGCCTCCGCGACAGACAACGAGCAGTACTTC.

This clonotype appeared many times. The chain uses TRBV12-3 or TRBV12-4 and TRBJ1-5; 9 nucleotides match TRBD1. The J segment lost 6 bases and the V segment lost 3 bases, leaving 3 bases of the junction unmatched. The CDR3 is 14 residues long. CDR3 sequence (DNA): TGTGCCAGCAGTTTTACAGGGGGCTTTCAGCCCCAGCATTTT. This codes for CASSFTGGFQPQHF.

Ten or more counts support this clonotype. This chain connects TRBV6-5 to TRBJ2-3; D assignment may be TRBD1 or TRBD2 (5 bases each). Germline assignment: CDR1 MNHEY and CDR2 SVGAGI. V lost 2 bases to trimming and J lost 0 bases, with 12 bases between them. This CDR3 contains 16 residues. This chain's CDR3 is CASSYPTEGSTDTQYF. CDR3 nucleotides: TGTGCCAGCAGTTACCCGACAGAGGGGAGCACAGATACGCAGTATTTT.

Ten or more counts support this clonotype. The chain joins TRBV4-1 to TRBJ2-3, with D perhaps matching TRBD1 or TRBD2 (6 bases each). Trimming shortened V by 1 base and J by 6 bases, and 17 bases separated the two germline ends. The CDR3 has 16 residues. The V gene's germline CDR1 is MGHRA and CDR2 YSYEKL. In DNA, the CDR3 is TGCGCCAGCAGCCAAGTCGCTATGGGGGGCGGGGATACGCAGTATTTT. As protein: CASSQVAMGGGDTQYF.

This clonotype was observed many times. The chain combines TRBV7-7 with TRBJ2-1, with D unclear. CDR1 is SSHAT and CDR2 is FNYEAQ in the germline V gene (reference sequence). Between the trimmed V and J ends, which lost 5 bases and 9 bases, there was a span of 11 bases. This CDR3 spans 12 amino acids. The CDR3 DNA is TGTGCCAGCAGCCACGTATTCGGTGAGCAGTTCTTC. Translated: CASSHVFGEQFF.